This entry describes one TCR beta chain. This specimen comes from a study of shared clonotypes between healthy human individuals. V was pared by 4 bases and J by 2 bases, with 4 bases between. Germline CDR1 SGHRS, CDR2 YFSETQ. CDR3 length: 12 amino acids. CD8 cells regarded as naive lacked CD45RO, were positively chosen for CCR7, and omitted terminally differentiated effector memory CD45RA+ cells. Using immunoSEQ multiplex PCR, the repertoire was profiled, and TCRdb retains in-frame clones only, with some absent. The sample lists hundreds of thousands of clones; nearly 95% were seen once. The rearrangement uses TRBV5-1 and TRBJ2-1; no definite D call. The specimen sequenced was naive CD8+ T cells sorted from blood. The clonotype comes from a man aged 30 to 45 in good health. In DNA, the CDR3 is TGCGCCAGCAGCGCCGCCTACAATGAGCAGTTCTTC. Its protein is CASSAAYNEQFF.